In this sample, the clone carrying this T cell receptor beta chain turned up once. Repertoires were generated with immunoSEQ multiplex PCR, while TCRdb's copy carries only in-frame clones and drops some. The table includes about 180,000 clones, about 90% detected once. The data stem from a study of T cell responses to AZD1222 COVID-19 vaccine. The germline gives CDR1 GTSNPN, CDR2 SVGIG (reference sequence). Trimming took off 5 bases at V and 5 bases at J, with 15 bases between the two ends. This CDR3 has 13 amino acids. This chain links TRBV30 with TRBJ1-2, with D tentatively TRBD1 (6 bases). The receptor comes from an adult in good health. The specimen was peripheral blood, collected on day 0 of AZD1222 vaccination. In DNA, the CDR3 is TGTGCCTGGGCACTCTTACAGGGATATGGCTACACCTTC. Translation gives CAWALLQGYGYTF.